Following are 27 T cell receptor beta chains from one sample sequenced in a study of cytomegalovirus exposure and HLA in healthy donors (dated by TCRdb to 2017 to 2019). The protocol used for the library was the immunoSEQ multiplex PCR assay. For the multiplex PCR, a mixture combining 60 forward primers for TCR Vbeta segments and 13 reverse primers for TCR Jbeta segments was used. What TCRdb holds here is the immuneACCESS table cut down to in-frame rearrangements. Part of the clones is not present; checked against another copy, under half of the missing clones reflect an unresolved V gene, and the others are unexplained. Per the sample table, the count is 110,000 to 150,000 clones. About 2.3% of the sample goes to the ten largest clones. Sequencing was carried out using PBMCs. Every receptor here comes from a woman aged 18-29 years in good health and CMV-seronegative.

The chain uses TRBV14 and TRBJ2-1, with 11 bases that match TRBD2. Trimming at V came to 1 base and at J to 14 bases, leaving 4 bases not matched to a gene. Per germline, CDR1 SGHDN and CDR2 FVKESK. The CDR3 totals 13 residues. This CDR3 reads CASSQALAGVKFF. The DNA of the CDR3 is TGTGCCAGCAGCCAAGCACTAGCGGGAGTAAAGTTCTTC.

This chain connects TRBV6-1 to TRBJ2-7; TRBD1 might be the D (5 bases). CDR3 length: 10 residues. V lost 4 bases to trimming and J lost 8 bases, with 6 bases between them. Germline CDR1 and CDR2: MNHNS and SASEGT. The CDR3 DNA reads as TGTGCCAGCAGTGGACAGAAGCAGTACGTC. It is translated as CASSGQKQYV.

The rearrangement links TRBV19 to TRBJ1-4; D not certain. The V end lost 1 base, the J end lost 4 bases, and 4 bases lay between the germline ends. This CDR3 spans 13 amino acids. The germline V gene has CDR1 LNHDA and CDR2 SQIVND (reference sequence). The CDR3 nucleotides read TGTGCCAGTAGTATAGGGAGTAATGAAAAACTGTTTTTT. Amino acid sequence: CASSIGSNEKLFF.

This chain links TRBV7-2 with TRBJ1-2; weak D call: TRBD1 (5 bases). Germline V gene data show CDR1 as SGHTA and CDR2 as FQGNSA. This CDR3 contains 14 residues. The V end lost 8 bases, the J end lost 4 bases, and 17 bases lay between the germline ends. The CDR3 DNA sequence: TGTGCCAGCGCCAAGCTGACAGAAGCCTATGGCTACACCTTC. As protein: CASAKLTEAYGYTF.

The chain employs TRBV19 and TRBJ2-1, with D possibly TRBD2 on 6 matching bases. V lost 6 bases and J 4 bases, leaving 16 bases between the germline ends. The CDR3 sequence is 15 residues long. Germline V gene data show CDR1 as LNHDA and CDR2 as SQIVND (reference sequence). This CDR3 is CASRQAGSRYNEQFF. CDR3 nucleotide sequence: TGTGCCAGTAGGCAAGCGGGTTCAAGGTACAATGAGCAGTTCTTC.

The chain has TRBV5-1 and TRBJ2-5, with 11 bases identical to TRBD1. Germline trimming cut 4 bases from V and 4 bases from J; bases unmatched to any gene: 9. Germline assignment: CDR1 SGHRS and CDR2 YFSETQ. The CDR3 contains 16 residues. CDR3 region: CASSVMDRGRGETQYF. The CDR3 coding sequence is TGCGCCAGCAGCGTGATGGACAGGGGGCGAGGAGAGACCCAGTACTTC.

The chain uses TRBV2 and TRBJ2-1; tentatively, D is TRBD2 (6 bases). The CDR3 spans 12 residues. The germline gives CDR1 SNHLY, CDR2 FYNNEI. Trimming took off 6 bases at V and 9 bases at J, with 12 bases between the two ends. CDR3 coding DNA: TGTGCCAGCAGCGATATGGGAGGTGAGCAGTTCTTC. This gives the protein CASSDMGGEQFF.

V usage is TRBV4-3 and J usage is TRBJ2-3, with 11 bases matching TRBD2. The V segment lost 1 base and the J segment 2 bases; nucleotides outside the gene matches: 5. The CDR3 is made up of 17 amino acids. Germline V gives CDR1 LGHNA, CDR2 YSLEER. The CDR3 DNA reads TGCGCCAGCAGCCAAGGGACTAGCGGGCGAACCACAGATACGCAGTATTTT. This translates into CASSQGTSGRTTDTQYF.

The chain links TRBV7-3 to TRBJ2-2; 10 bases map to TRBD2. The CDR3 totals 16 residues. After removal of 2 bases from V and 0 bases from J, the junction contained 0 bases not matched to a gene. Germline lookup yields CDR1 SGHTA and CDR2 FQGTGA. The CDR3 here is CASSLGLAANTGELFF. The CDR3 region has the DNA TGTGCCAGCAGCTTAGGACTAGCGGCGAACACCGGGGAGCTGTTTTTT.

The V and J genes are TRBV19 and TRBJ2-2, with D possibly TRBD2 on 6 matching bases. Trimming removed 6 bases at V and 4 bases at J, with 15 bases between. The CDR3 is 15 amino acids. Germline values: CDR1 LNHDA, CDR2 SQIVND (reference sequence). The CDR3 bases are TGTGCCAGTAGAGTGGCGGGACGGCTCACCGGGGAGCTGTTTTTT. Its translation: CASRVAGRLTGELFF.

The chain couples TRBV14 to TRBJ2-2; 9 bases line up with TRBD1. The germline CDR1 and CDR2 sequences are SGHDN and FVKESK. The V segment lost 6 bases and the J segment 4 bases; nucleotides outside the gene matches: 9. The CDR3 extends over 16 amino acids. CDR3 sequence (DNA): TGTGCCAGCAGACAAACCGGGACAGGGCGCACCGGGGAGCTGTTTTTT. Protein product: CASRQTGTGRTGELFF.

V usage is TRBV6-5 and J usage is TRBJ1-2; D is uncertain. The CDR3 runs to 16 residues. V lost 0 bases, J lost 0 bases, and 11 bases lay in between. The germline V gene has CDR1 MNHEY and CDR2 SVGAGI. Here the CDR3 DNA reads TGTGCCAGCAGTTACTCACTCCCCGCTGCTAACTATGGCTACACCTTC. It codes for CASSYSLPAANYGYTF.

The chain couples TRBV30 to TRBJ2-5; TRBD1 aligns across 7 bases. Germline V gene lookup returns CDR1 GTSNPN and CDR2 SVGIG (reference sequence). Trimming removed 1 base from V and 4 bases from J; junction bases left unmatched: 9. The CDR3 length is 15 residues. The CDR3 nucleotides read TGTGCCTGGAGTGCCCGACAGGGACCATTAGAGACCCAGTACTTC. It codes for CAWSARQGPLETQYF.

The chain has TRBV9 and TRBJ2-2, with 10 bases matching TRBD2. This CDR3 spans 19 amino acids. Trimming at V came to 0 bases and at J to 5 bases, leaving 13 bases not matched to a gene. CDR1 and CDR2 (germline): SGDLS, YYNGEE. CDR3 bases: TGTGCCAGCAGCGTAGGCCCCCCAAGGGCTAGCGGGAGAACCGGGGAGCTGTTTTTT. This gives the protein CASSVGPPRASGRTGELFF.

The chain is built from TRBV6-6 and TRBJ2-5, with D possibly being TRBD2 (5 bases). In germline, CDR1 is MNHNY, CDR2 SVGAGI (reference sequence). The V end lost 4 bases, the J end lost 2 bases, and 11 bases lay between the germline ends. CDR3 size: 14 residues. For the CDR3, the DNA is TGTGCCAGCAGTTTTGGACTCGAACAAGAGACCCAGTACTTC. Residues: CASSFGLEQETQYF.

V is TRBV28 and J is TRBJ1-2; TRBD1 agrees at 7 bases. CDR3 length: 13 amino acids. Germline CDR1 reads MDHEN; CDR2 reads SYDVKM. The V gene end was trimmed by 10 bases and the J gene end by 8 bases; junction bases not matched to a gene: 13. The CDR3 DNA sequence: TGTGCCACATCTATATCGACAGGGAGCGGCTACACCTTC. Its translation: CATSISTGSGYTF.

The CDR3 reads CASSLDLGQTEAFF. In nucleotides, the CDR3 is TGTGCCAGCAGCTTAGATTTGGGGCAAACTGAAGCTTTCTTT. The chain couples TRBV11-3 to TRBJ1-1, with D possibly matching TRBD1 (5 bases). Trimming pared 0 bases from V and 5 bases from J, leaving 10 bases between. This CDR3 is 14 amino acids long. Looked up from germline, CDR1 is SGHNT and CDR2 is YENEEA. The full variable domain, with the rest looked up from reference TRBV11-3 and TRBJ1-1, is EAGVVQSPRYKIIEKKQPVAFWCNPISGHNTLYWYLQNLGQGPELLIRYENEEAVDDSQLPKDRFSAERLKGVDSTLKIQPAELGDSAVYLCASSLDLGQTEAFFGQGTRLTVV.

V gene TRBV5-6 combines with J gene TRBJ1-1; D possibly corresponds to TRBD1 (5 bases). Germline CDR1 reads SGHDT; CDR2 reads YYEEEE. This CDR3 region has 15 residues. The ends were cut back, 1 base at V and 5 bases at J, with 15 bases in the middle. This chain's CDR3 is CASSLTGHDRTEAFF. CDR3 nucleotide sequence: TGTGCCAGCAGCTTGACAGGACACGATCGGACTGAAGCTTTCTTT.

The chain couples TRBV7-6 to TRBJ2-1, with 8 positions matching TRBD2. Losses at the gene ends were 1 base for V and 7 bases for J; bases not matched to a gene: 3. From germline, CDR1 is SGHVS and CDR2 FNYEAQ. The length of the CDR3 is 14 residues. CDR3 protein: CASSLEREYNEQFF. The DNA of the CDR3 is TGTGCCAGCAGCTTAGAGCGGGAGTATAATGAGCAGTTCTTC.

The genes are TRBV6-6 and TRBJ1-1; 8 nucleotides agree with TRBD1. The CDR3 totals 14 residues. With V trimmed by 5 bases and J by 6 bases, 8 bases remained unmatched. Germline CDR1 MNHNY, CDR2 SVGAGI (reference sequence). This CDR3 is CASSGQGFGSEAFF. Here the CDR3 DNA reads TGTGCCAGCAGTGGACAGGGTTTTGGATCTGAAGCTTTCTTT.

The CDR3 nucleotides read TGTGCCAGCAGCGGGGGAGGGCAGAACACTGAAGCTTTCTTT. Encoded protein: CASSGGGQNTEAFF. This chain links TRBV6-6 with TRBJ1-1; TRBD1 might be the D (5 bases). Germline lookup yields CDR1 MNHNY and CDR2 SVGAGI (reference sequence). This CDR3 region has 14 residues. V shed 6 bases and J shed 1 base, with 12 bases lying between them.

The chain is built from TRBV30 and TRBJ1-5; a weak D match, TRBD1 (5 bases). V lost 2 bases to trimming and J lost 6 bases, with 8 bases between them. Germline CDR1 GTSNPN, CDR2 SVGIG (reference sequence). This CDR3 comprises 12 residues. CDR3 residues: CAWSPGGQPQHF. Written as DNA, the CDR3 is TGTGCCTGGAGTCCCGGGGGTCAGCCCCAGCATTTT. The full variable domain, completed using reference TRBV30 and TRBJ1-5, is SQTIHQWPATLVQPVGSPLSLECTVEGTSNPNLYWYRQAAGRGLQLLFYSVGIGQISSEVPQNLSASRPQDRQFILSSKKLLLSDSGFYLCAWSPGGQPQHFGDGTRLSIL.

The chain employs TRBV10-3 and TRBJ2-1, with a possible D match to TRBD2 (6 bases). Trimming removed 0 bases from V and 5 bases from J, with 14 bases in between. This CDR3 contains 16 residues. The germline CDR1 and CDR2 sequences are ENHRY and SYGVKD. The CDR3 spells CAISESMYGGNNEQFF. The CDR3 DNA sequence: TGTGCCATCAGTGAGTCGATGTACGGAGGGAACAATGAGCAGTTCTTC.

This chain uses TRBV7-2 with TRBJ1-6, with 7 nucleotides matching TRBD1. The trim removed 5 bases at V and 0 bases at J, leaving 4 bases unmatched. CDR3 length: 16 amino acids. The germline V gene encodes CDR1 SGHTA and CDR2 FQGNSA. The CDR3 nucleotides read TGTGCCAGCAGCCTCGCAGGGGGCTCCTATAATTCACCCCTCCACTTT. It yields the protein CASSLAGGSYNSPLHF.

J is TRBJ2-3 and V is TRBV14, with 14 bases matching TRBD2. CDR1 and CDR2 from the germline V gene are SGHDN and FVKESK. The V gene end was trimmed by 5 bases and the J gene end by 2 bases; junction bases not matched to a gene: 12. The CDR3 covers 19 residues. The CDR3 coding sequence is TGTGCCAGCAGCGACCCGGGACTAGCGGGAGTCAAGGTCACAGATACGCAGTATTTT. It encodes CASSDPGLAGVKVTDTQYF.

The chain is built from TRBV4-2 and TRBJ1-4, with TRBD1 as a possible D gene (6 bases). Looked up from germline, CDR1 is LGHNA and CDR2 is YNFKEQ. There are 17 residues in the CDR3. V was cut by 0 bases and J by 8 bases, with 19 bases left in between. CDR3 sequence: CASSQDPSQGAREKLFF. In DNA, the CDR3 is TGTGCCAGCAGCCAAGATCCCTCACAGGGCGCTAGGGAAAAACTGTTTTTT.

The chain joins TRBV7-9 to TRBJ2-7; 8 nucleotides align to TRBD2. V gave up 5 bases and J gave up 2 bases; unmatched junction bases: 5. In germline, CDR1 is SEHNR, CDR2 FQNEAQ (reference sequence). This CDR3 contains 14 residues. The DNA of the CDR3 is TGTGCCAGCAGCCCAACGGGACTAGCCTACGAGCAGTACTTC. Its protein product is CASSPTGLAYEQYF.